The 4 T cell receptor beta chains below come from one sample, sequenced in a study of T cells in Graves' hyperthyroidism and ophthalmopathy. Amplified TCR beta CDR3 regions derived from RNA transcripts. HTBI primers were used for first-round RT-PCR of the TCR CDR3. TCRdb itself ran the multiplex PCR reads through MiXCR, one entry per CDR3 protein. The top ten hold around 11% of the sample, which has 400,000 to 550,000 distinct CDR3 sequences, around 22% seen once. Sequencing was performed on blood. These receptors all stem from a woman aged 25-40 years with Graves' ophthalmopathy.

This clonotype was seen at least ten times. The V and J genes are TRBV7-8 and TRBJ1-3; D uncertain. The CDR3 extends over 15 amino acids. Germline CDR1 is SGHVS and CDR2 is FQNEAQ. The V and J ends lost 3 bases and 9 bases respectively, with 18 bases between them. The CDR3 bases are TGTGCCAGCAGCTTGGGCGGCAGCTATTTCGGCACCATATATTTT. Translation: CASSLGGSYFGTIYF.

Comment on this clonotype: Because the CDR3 is missing its conserved closing phenylalanine or tryptophan, this is likely a read error. The chain recombines TRBV12-3 or TRBV12-4 with TRBJ2-3; D uncertain. The length of the CDR3 is 14 residues. Trimming cost V 3 bases and J 3 bases, with 10 bases left between them. The CDR3 coding sequence is TGTGCCAGCAGTTTCGGCAGCCCAACAGATACGCAGTATTGT. Amino acids: CASSFGSPTDTQYC.

This clonotype was counted ten times or more. The gene calls are TRBV6-5 and TRBJ2-7; D unclear. CDR3 length equals 16 residues. Germline V gene sequence: CDR1 MNHEY, CDR2 SVGAGI. Trimming stripped 0 bases from V and 0 bases from J, with 12 bases between. CDR3 nucleotide sequence: TGTGCCAGCAGTTACTCGGTATCGGCGTTCTCCTACGAGCAGTACTTC. Residues: CASSYSVSAFSYEQYF.

Remarks on this clonotype: The germline gene is not matched at one end of the junction; a read error may be the cause. The CDR3 is CASSLAGLGSTDAFF. The CDR3 DNA reads TGCGCCAGCAGCTTGGCGGGTCTAGGGAGCACTGATGCTTTCTTT. The chain combines TRBV5-1 with TRBJ1-1; D is uncertain. The CDR3 runs 15 residues. Germline V CDR1 and CDR2: SGHRS, YFSETQ.